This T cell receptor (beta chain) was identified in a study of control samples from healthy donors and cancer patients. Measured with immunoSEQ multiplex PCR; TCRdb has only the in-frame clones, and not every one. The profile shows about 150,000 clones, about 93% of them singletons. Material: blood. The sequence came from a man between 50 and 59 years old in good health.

The CDR3 sequence is CASSTGQGANSPLHF. DNA for the CDR3: TGTGCCAGCAGTACGGGACAGGGGGCGAATTCACCCCTCCACTTT. The V call is TRBV6-6, the J call TRBJ1-6, with 12 bases that match TRBD1. This CDR3 comprises 15 residues. Unmatched junction bases numbered 3, after V lost 5 bases and J lost 7 bases. Germline lookup yields CDR1 MNHNY and CDR2 SVGAGI (reference sequence).